This TCR beta chain was found in a study of cytomegalovirus exposure and HLA in healthy donors. Overall study findings and caveats: Later, an analysis found that TCR clusters from the first cohort tended to co-occur in the 120 or so validation repertoires.

The CDR3 spans 17 residues. CDR1 SGHDN and CDR2 FVKESK come from the germline V gene. Germline trimming cut 2 bases from V and 7 bases from J; bases unmatched to any gene: 12. About this clone: The antigen is unknown.

Measured with immunoSEQ multiplex PCR; TCRdb has only the in-frame clones, and not every one. The sample carries around 150,000 clones, 85% recorded once. Source material: PBMCs. This receptor was taken from a young man in good health and CMV-seropositive. This chain joins TRBV14 and TRBJ1-4; 8 nucleotides match TRBD1. CDR3 DNA: TGTGCCAGCAGCCAATTCCTTGGACAGGGCAGAAGTGAAAAACTGTTTTTT. It encodes CASSQFLGQGRSEKLFF. Variable domain in full (rest from reference TRBV14 and TRBJ1-4): EAGVTQFPSHSVIEKGQTVTLRCDPISGHDNLYWYRRVMGKEIKFLLHFVKESKQDESGMPNNRFLAERTGGTYSTLKVQPAELEDSGVYFCASSQFLGQGRSEKLFFGSGTQLSVL.